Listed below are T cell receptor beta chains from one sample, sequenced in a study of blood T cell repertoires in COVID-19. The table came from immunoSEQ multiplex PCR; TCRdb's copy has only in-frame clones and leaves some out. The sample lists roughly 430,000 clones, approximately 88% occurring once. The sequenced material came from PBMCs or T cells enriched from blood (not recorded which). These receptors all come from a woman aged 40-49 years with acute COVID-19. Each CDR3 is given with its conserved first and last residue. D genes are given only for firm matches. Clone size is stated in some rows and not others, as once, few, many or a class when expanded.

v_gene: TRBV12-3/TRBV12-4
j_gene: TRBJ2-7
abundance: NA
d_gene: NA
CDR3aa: CASSAFSSYEQYF
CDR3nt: TGTGCCAGCAGTGCCTTCAGCTCCTACGAGCAGTACTTC

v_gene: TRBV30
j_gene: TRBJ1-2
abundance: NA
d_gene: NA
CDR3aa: CAWFFPNGYYGYTF
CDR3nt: TGTGCCTGGTTTTTCCCCAACGGGTACTATGGCTACACCTTC

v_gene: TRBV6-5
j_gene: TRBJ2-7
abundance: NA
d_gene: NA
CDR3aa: CASMVRENSYEQYF
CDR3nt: TGTGCCAGCATGGTCCGGGAGAATTCCTACGAGCAGTACTTC

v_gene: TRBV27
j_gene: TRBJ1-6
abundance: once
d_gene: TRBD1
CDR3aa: CASSFSRQGNSPLHF
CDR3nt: TGTGCCAGCAGTTTCAGCCGACAGGGGAACTCACCCCTCCACTTT

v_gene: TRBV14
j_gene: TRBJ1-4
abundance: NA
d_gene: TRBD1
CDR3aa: CASSQRVRTGGGKLFF
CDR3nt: TGTGCCAGCAGCCAACGAGTTCGGACAGGAGGGGGGAAACTGTTTTTT

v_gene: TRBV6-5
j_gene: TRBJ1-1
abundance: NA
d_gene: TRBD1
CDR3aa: CASSKTGTGGTEAFF
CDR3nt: TGTGCCAGCAGCAAAACCGGGACAGGGGGCACTGAAGCTTTCTTT

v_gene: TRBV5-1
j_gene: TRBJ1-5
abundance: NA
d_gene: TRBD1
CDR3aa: CASSPGQGLSQPQHF
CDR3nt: TGCGCCAGCAGCCCGGGACAGGGTCTCAGCCAGCCCCAGCATTTT

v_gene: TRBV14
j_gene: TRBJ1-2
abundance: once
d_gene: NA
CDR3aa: CASSQDPPRVYGYTF
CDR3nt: TGTGCCAGCAGCCAAGATCCTCCCAGGGTCTATGGCTACACCTTC

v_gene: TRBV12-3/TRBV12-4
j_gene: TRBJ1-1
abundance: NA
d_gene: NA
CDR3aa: CASSLSVNTEAFF
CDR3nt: TGTGCCAGCAGTCTATCGGTGAACACTGAAGCTTTCTTT

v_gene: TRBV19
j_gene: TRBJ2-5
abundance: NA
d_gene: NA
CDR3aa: CASSIGLGGQTQYF
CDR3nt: TGTGCCAGTAGTATAGGTCTGGGGGGGCAGACCCAGTACTTC

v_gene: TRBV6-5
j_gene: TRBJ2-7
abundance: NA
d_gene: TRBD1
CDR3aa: CASSYAGTGFYEQYF
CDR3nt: TGTGCCAGCAGTTACGCCGGGACAGGGTTCTACGAGCAGTACTTC

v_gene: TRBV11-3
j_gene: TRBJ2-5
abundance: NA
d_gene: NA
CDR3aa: CASSGTNRETQYF
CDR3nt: TGTGCCAGCAGCGGAACTAACCGGGAGACCCAGTACTTC

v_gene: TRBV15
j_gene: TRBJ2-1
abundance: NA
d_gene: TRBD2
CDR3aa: CATSSFAGGSSEQFF
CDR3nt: TGTGCCACCAGCAGCTTCGCGGGGGGGAGTTCTGAGCAGTTCTTC

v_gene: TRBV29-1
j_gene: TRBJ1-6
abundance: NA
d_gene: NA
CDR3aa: CSVRTVYNSPLHF
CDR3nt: TGCAGCGTCCGGACAGTTTATAATTCACCCCTCCACTTT

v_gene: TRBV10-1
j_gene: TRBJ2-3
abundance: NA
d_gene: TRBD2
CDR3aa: CASSESSVGTSDTQYF
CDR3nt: TGCGCCAGCAGTGAGTCGAGTGTAGGGACTAGCGATACGCAGTATTTT

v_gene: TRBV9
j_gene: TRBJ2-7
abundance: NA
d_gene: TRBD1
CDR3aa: CASSPGTGAYEQYF
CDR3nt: TGTGCCAGCAGCCCCGGGACAGGGGCCTACGAGCAGTACTTC

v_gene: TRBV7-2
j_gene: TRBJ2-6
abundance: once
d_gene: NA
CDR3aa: CASSLVASGANVLTF
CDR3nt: TGTGCCAGCAGCTTGGTCGCGTCTGGGGCCAACGTCCTGACTTTC

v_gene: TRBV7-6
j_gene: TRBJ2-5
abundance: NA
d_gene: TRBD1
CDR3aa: CASSLLGQQETQYF
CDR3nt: TGTGCCAGCAGCTTACTGGGACAGCAAGAGACCCAGTACTTC

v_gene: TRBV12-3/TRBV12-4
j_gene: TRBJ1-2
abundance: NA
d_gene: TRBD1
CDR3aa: CASSHGTDYGYTF
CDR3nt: TGTGCCAGCAGCCACGGGACAGATTATGGCTACACCTTC

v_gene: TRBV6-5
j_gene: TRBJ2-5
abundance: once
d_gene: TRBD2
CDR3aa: CASRAGGPWTQYF
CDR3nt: TGTGCCAGCAGGGCGGGGGGGCCGTGGACCCAGTACTTC

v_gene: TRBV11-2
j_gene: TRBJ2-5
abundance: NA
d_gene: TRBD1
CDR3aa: CASTVGQGSETQYF
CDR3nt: TGTGCCAGCACCGTTGGACAGGGATCAGAGACCCAGTACTTC

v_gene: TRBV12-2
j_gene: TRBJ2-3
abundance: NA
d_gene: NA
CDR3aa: CASRPTGDSGGVDTQYF
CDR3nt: TGTGCAAGTCGCCCGACTGGGGATAGCGGGGGTGTAGATACGCAGTATTTT

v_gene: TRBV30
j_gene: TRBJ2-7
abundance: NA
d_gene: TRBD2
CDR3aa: CAWEVAGGYEQYF
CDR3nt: TGTGCCTGGGAGGTCGCGGGGGGCTACGAGCAGTACTTC

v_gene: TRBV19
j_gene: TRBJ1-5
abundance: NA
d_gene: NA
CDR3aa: CASSILQGRNQPQHF
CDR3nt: TGTGCCAGTAGTATCCTACAGGGTCGAAATCAGCCCCAGCATTTT

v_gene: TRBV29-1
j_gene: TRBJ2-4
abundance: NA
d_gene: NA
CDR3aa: CSVRETGRKNIQYF
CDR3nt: TGCAGCGTGCGAGAGACAGGCCGCAAAAACATTCAGTACTTC

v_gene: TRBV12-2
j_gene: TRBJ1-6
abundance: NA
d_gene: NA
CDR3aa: CASRLGGPQGGDESDSPLHF
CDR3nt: TGTGCAAGTCGGCTTGGTGGCCCCCAGGGAGGGGATGAATCGGATTCACCCCTCCACTTT

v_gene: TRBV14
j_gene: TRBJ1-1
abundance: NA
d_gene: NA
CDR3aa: CASSQDRRASGYTEAFF
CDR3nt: TGTGCCAGCAGCCAAGATCGGAGGGCGTCGGGGTACACTGAAGCTTTCTTT

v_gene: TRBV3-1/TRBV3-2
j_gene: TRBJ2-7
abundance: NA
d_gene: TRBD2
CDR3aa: CASSQAGTSVIEQYF
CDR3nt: TGTGCCAGCAGCCAAGCGGGGACTAGCGTTATCGAGCAGTACTTC

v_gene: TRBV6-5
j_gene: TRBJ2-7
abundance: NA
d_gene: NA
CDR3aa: CASSYGGGPDEQYF
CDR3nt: TGTGCCAGCAGTTACGGCGGAGGGCCGGACGAGCAGTACTTC

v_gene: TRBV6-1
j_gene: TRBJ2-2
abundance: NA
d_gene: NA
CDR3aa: CAGIDSPNTGELFF
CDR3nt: TGTGCCGGGATAGACAGCCCGAACACCGGGGAGCTGTTTTTT

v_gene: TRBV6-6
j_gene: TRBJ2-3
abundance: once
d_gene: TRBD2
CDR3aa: CASTPGLAGPDTQYF
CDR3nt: TGTGCCAGCACCCCGGGACTAGCGGGGCCTGATACGCAGTATTTT

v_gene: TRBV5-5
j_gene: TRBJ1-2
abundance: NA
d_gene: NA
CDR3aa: CASSPQLYGYTF
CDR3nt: TGTGCCAGCAGCCCCCAGTTATATGGCTACACCTTC

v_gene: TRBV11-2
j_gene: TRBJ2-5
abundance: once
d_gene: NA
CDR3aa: CASSLGVRGRDYF
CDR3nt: TGTGCCAGCAGCCTCGGGGTGCGGGGGCGAGACTACTTC

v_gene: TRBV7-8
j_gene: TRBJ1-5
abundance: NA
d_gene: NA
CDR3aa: CASSWTAAQPQHF
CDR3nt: TGTGCCAGCAGTTGGACAGCGGCGCAGCCCCAGCATTTT

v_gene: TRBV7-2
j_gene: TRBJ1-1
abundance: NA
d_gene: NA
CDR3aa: CASSRFLMNTEAFF
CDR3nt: TGTGCCAGCAGCCGGTTCCTCATGAACACTGAAGCTTTCTTT

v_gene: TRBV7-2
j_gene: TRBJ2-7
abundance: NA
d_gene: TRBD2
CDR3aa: CASSPLAGYLYEQYF
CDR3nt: TGTGCCAGCAGCCCACTAGCGGGGTACCTCTACGAGCAGTACTTC

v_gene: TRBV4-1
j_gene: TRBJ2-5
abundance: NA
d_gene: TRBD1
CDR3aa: CASSQGQGRFQETQYF
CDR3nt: TGCGCCAGCAGCCAAGGACAGGGCAGGTTCCAAGAGACCCAGTACTTC

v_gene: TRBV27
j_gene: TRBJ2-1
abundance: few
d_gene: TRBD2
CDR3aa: CASSRGGSSYNEQFF
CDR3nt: TGTGCCAGCAGTCGGGGGGGGAGCTCCTACAATGAGCAGTTCTTC

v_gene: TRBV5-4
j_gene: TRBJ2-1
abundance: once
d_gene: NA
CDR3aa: CASSLGGRGINEQFF
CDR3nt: TGTGCCAGCAGCTTGGGGGGGAGGGGGATAAATGAGCAGTTCTTC

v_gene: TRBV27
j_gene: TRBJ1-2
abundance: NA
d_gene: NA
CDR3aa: CASRQGVNYGYTF
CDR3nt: TGTGCCAGCAGACAGGGAGTAAACTATGGCTACACCTTC

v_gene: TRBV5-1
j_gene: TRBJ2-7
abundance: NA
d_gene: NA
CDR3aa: CASSLGGGEQYF
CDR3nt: TGCGCCAGCAGCTTGGGGGGCGGCGAGCAGTACTTC

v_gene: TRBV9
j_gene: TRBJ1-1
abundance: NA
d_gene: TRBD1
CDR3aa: CASSGTGGTEAFF
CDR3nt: TGTGCCAGCAGCGGGACAGGGGGCACTGAAGCTTTCTTT

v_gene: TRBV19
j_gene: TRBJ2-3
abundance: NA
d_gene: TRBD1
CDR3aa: CASRPGQGPSDTQYF
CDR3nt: TGTGCCAGTAGGCCGGGACAGGGGCCCTCAGATACGCAGTATTTT

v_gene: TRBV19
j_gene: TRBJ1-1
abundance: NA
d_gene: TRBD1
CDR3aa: CASSTQTGTGGEAFF
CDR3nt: TGTGCCAGTAGTACTCAAACCGGGACAGGGGGGGAAGCTTTCTTT

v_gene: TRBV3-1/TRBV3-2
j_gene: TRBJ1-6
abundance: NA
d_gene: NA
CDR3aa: CASSQDLSGSSPLHF
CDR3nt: TGTGCCAGCAGCCAAGATTTGTCAGGATCTTCACCCCTCCACTTT

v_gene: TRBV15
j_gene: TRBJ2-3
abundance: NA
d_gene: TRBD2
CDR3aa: CATSRLAGSDTQYF
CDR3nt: TGTGCCACCAGCAGGCTAGCGGGGTCAGATACGCAGTATTTT

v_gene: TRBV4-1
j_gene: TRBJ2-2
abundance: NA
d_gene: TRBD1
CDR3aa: CASSQLDRDTGELFF
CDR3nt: TGCGCCAGCAGCCAACTTGACAGGGACACCGGGGAGCTGTTTTTT

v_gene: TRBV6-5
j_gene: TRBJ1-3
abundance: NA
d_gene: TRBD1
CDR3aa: CASRLQGAGNTIYF
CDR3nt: TGTGCCAGCAGGCTACAGGGGGCTGGAAACACCATATATTTT

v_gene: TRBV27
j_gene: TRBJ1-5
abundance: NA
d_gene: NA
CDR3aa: CASSQEGYSNQPQHF
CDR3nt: TGTGCCAGCAGCCAGGAGGGGTATAGCAATCAGCCCCAGCATTTT

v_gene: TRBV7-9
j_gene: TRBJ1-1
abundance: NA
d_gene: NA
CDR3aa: CASSPEEHTEAFF
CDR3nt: TGTGCCAGCAGCCCCGAAGAGCACACTGAAGCTTTCTTT

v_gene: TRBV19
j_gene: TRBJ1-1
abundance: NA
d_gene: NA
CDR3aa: CASSIEGTEAFF
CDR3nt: TGTGCCAGTAGTATTGAGGGCACTGAAGCTTTCTTT

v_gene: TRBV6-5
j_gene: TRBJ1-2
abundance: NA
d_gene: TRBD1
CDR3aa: CASIGRDRGGYTF
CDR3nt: TGTGCCAGCATTGGCCGGGACAGGGGAGGCTACACCTTC

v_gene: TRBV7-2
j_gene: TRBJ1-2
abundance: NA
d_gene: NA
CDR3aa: CASSLGSGDTYGYTF
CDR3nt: TGTGCCAGCAGCTTAGGGTCCGGCGACACCTATGGCTACACCTTC

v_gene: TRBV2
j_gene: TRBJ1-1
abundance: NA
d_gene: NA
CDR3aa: CASSEAGQGTEAFF
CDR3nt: TGTGCCAGCAGTGAAGCAGGGCAGGGTACTGAAGCTTTCTTT

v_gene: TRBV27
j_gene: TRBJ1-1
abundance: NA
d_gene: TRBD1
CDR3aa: CASSLLGQRNTEAFF
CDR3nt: TGTGCCAGCAGTTTATTGGGACAGAGGAACACTGAAGCTTTCTTT